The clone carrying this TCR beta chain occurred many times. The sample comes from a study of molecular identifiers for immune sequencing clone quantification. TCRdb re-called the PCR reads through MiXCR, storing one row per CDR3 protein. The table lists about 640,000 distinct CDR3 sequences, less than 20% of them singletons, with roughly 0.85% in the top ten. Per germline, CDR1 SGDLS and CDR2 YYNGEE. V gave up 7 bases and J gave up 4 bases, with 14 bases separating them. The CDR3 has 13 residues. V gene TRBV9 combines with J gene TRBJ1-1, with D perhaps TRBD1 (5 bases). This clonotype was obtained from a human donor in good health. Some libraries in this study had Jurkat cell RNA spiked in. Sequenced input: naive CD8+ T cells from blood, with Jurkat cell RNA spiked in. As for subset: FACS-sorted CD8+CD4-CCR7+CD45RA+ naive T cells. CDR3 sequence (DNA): TGTGCCAGCGGGATGGGGGGAGGCACTGAAGCTTTCTTT. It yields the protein CASGMGGGTEAFF.